This T cell receptor beta chain was sequenced during a study of T cell repertoires in cytomegalovirus infection. TCRdb called the reads again in MiXCR, with one record for every CDR3 protein. The data contain about 490,000 distinct CDR3 sequences, approximately 17% of them seen just once; the ten biggest clones take up 24%. The CDR3 contains 21 residues. With 9 bases clipped from V and 5 bases from J, the junction kept 29 bases outside the gene matches. This clonotype showed up just a few times. The chain uses TRBV23-1 and TRBJ2-3; 10 bases map to TRBD1. TRBV23-1 is an ORF; its function is uncertain. This TCR came from a human donor in good health (CMV status not recorded). Some clones in this sample may be carry-over from other donors' samples. The sample comprised CD8+ T cells from PBMCs. CDR3 bases: TGCGCCAGGCTTAGACCCGGACAGGGGGAATGTAGGGAGGGCCTTCGAGATACGCAGTATTTT. Protein product: CARLRPGQGECREGLRDTQYF.